Below are 18 T cell receptor beta chains sequenced from a single sample in a study of beta chain features in type 1 diabetes. Investigators reverse transcribed all isolated RNA, so they sequenced expressed TCRB transcripts. This table comes from immunoSEQ multiplex PCR, and its TCRdb copy is limited to in-frame clones, with some not included. Seen here are 300,000 to 350,000 clones, less than 9.5% observed once, and the top ten hold roughly 0.44%. Sequenced sample: central memory CD4+ T cells from blood. The source of these receptors is a woman between 18 and 29 years old in good health.

This sequence joins TRBV4-3 and TRBJ2-7; D is undetermined. Germline lookup yields CDR1 LGHNA and CDR2 YSLEER. The CDR3 is 15 amino acids. V lost 0 bases to trimming and J lost 3 bases, with 12 bases between them. The CDR3 is CASSQDFTGFYEQYF. Here the CDR3 DNA reads TGCGCCAGCAGCCAAGATTTCACGGGCTTCTACGAGCAGTACTTC.

The chain is built from TRBV4-2 and TRBJ1-5; no clear D. The germline CDR1 and CDR2 sequences are LGHNA and YNFKEQ. The CDR3 consists of 16 residues. V was shortened by 1 base and J by 0 bases, with 10 bases between the two germline ends. The CDR3: CASSQGRASSNQPQHF. CDR3 coding DNA: TGTGCCAGCAGCCAAGGGAGGGCCTCTAGCAATCAGCCCCAGCATTTT.

The J gene is TRBJ2-2, the V gene TRBV7-3; the match to TRBD1 covers 8 bases. Germline loops: CDR1 SGHTA, CDR2 FQGTGA. CDR3 length equals 14 residues. V trimming: 6 bases; J trimming: 6 bases; junction bases outside the gene matches: 6. CDR3 amino acids: CASRDRVTAGELFF. The CDR3 coding sequence is TGTGCCAGCAGGGACAGGGTTACGGCCGGGGAGCTGTTTTTT.

This chain links TRBV18 with TRBJ2-1; tentatively, D is TRBD2 (6 bases). The CDR3 length is 16 residues. Germline CDR1 KGHSH, CDR2 LQKENI. The ends were cut back, 5 bases at V and 7 bases at J, with 21 bases in the middle. In DNA, the CDR3 is TGTGCCAGCTCATCCCCCCGGGGGTACCGGGGGAATGAGCAGTTCTTC. This encodes CASSSPRGYRGNEQFF.

The chain uses TRBV5-1 and TRBJ2-1; D remains unclear. The V and J ends lost 5 bases and 0 bases respectively, with 12 bases between them. CDR3 length equals 15 residues. Germline V CDR1 and CDR2: SGHRS, YFSETQ. CDR3 in DNA: TGCGCCAGCAGTCCCCCTTTGGACTCCTACAATGAGCAGTTCTTC. It codes for CASSPPLDSYNEQFF.

This clone was observed a few times. The CDR3 protein is CASSVQGPNTEAFF. CDR3 nucleotides: TGTGCCAGCAGCGTACAGGGCCCGAACACTGAAGCTTTCTTT. This chain uses TRBV7-9 with TRBJ1-1; possible D gene TRBD1, 6 bases. The CDR3 is 14 amino acids. The V gene lost 5 bases and the J gene lost 1 base, with 11 bases spanning the gap. Germline V gives CDR1 SEHNR, CDR2 FQNEAQ (reference sequence).

This clone appeared a few times. The J gene is TRBJ2-3, the V gene TRBV29-1; possibly TRBD2 for D (6 bases). Trimming shortened V by 4 bases and J by 1 base, and 6 bases separated the two germline ends. Germline lookup yields CDR1 SQVTM and CDR2 ANQGSEA. CDR3 size: 12 residues. CDR3 region: CSVASGTDTQYF. In DNA, the CDR3 is TGCAGCGTTGCTAGCGGCACAGATACGCAGTATTTT.

In this sample, this clone turned up a few times. The genes are TRBV25-1 and TRBJ2-1; the match to TRBD2 covers 7 bases. The CDR3 is 14 amino acids. Germline loops: CDR1 MGHDK, CDR2 SYGVNS. With 1 base clipped from V and 8 bases from J, the junction kept 5 bases outside the gene matches. The CDR3 protein is CASSEWEGSHEQFF. Here the CDR3 DNA reads TGTGCCAGCAGTGAATGGGAGGGGTCGCATGAGCAGTTCTTC.

This clone was seen a few times. The V and J genes are TRBV14 and TRBJ2-1; the D gene is possibly TRBD2 (5 bases). Between the trimmed V and J ends, which lost 1 base and 8 bases, there was a span of 12 bases. The CDR3 consists of 14 residues. Germline V gene sequence: CDR1 SGHDN, CDR2 FVKESK. Here the CDR3 reads CASSQGTYVYEQFF. The CDR3, as DNA: TGTGCCAGCAGCCAAGGGACTTACGTCTATGAGCAGTTCTTC.

Only a few counts were recorded for this clone. The rearrangement uses TRBV29-1 and TRBJ2-3; perhaps TRBD2 as D (6 bases). The length of the CDR3 is 15 residues. Trimming pared 1 base from V and 2 bases from J, leaving 13 bases between. Germline-derived CDR1 and CDR2 are SQVTM and ANQGSEA. The CDR3 sequence: CSVEGVGGYTDTQYF. The CDR3 DNA follows: TGCAGCGTTGAAGGGGTCGGGGGATACACAGATACGCAGTATTTT.

This clone was recorded at least ten times. The chain is built from TRBV16 and TRBJ1-4; a possible D gene is TRBD1 (5 bases). CDR3 length equals 16 residues. CDR1 KGHSY and CDR2 FQNENV come from the germline V gene. Trimming left V 2 bases short and J 3 bases short, with 13 bases between. CDR3: CASSQVRSRANEKLFF. CDR3 DNA: TGTGCCAGCAGCCAAGTGAGAAGCAGGGCTAATGAAAAACTGTTTTTT.

This clone showed up many times. The CDR3 DNA follows: TGTGCCAGCAGCCAGTCACAGGGGGAAAAACTGTTTTTT. This codes for CASSQSQGEKLFF. The chain recombines TRBV7-9 with TRBJ1-4; 7 positions match TRBD1. With 5 bases clipped from V and 8 bases from J, the junction kept 5 bases outside the gene matches. CDR1 SEHNR and CDR2 FQNEAQ come from the germline V gene (reference sequence). The CDR3 runs 13 residues.

The chain uses TRBV28 and TRBJ2-1, with 9 bases fitting TRBD2. In germline, CDR1 is MDHEN, CDR2 SYDVKM. This CDR3 is built from 14 residues. The V segment lost 7 bases and the J segment 8 bases; nucleotides outside the gene matches: 9. DNA for the CDR3: TGTGCCAGCACGTCCCTAGCGGGAATGCATGAGCAGTTCTTC. This codes for CASTSLAGMHEQFF.

The table lists this clone with a few counts. The V call is TRBV11-1, the J call TRBJ2-1; perhaps TRBD2 as D (6 bases). Trimming stripped 6 bases from V and 6 bases from J, with 21 bases between. CDR3 length: 16 residues. From germline, CDR1 is SGHAT and CDR2 FQDESV (reference sequence). CDR3 DNA: TGTGCCAGCAGTTCATACCTGCGGGATAACCTCAATGAGCAGTTCTTC. This gives the protein CASSSYLRDNLNEQFF.

The chain links TRBV7-2 to TRBJ2-7; 7 positions agree with TRBD2. The CDR3 length is 13 residues. The J segment lost 2 bases and the V segment lost 4 bases, leaving 2 bases of the junction unmatched. Germline V gene data show CDR1 as SGHTA and CDR2 as FQGNSA. The CDR3 DNA sequence: TGTGCCAGCAGCTCCGGACTAGCCTACGAGCAGTACTTC. Translation: CASSSGLAYEQYF.

The chain links TRBV7-8 to TRBJ1-5; 7 bases fit TRBD1. CDR1 and CDR2 from the germline V gene are SGHVS and FQNEAQ. This CDR3 comprises 15 residues. V lost 3 bases to trimming and J lost 7 bases; unmatched junction nucleotides: 9. The CDR3 region has the DNA TGTGCCAGCAGCTTCGGGACAGTCGTTAGCCAGCCCCAGCATTTT. Residues: CASSFGTVVSQPQHF.

V and J are TRBV11-2 and TRBJ1-2, with 7 bases that match TRBD1. Germline CDR1 and CDR2: SGHAT and FQNNGV. The CDR3 extends over 16 amino acids. V lost 0 bases, J lost 1 base, and 5 bases stayed unmatched. DNA for the CDR3: TGTGCCAGCAGCTTAGAGCCCGGACAGGTTAACTATGGCTACACCTTC. This encodes CASSLEPGQVNYGYTF.

This clone was observed a few times. The CDR3, as DNA: TGTGCCATCAGTGAGTCCTTAGCCAAAAACATTCAGTACTTC. Translating it yields CAISESLAKNIQYF. J is TRBJ2-4 and V is TRBV10-3; D uncertain. Germline CDR1 reads ENHRY; CDR2 reads SYGVKD. There are 14 residues in the CDR3. V dropped 0 bases and J dropped 0 bases, with 3 bases sitting between them.